This TCR beta chain was captured in a study of T cell repertoires in cytomegalovirus infection. As for this clonotype: Its antigen is not known.

From the reads, TCRdb called clonotypes with MiXCR, one entry per CDR3 protein. The sample has around 230,000 distinct CDR3 sequences; around two fifths are singletons. V was pared by 1 base and J by 6 bases, with 8 bases between. The CDR3 spans 13 residues. Germline V lookup: CDR1 MNHEY, CDR2 SMNVEV (reference sequence). This TCR derives from a human donor in good health (CMV status not recorded). Some clones in this sample may be carry-over from other donors' samples. The specimen was CD8+ T cells from cultured PBMCs, collected from culture after CMV antigen stimulation. V usage is TRBV27 and J usage is TRBJ2-3; D is unclear. In DNA form, the CDR3 reads TGTGCCAGCAGTTTATTAAGGACGGATACGCAGTATTTT. It encodes CASSLLRTDTQYF.